This T cell receptor (beta chain) was documented in a study of blood T cell repertoires in COVID-19. This CDR3 has 12 residues. V was trimmed by 3 bases and J by 14 bases, leaving 13 bases between them. CDR1 is MNHNS and CDR2 is SASEGT in the germline V gene. As originally analysed: Estimates of nucleated cell counts were drawn from the amplification of reference gene primers. Libraries were prepared by immunoSEQ multiplex PCR; TCRdb keeps only in-frame clonotypes and omits some of them. V, J and clone size are those of that table, while D and trimming were read from the DNA. Among about 160,000 clones, roughly 82% were seen once, and the ten largest hold around 7%.

This TCR was sampled from a woman aged 40-49 years with COVID-19, enrolled during active disease. This chain links TRBV6-1 with TRBJ1-4, with D unclear. The sequencing input was peripheral blood. CDR3 nucleotides: TGTGCCAGCAGTGATATGTCCAACATGCTGTTTTTT. Amino acid sequence: CASSDMSNMLFF.